This entry lists 26 T cell receptor beta chains sequenced from one sample in a study of CD8 T cells in Susac syndrome. Reverse transcription used about 0.5 to 1 ug RNA and random hexamers. TCRdb re-called the immunoSEQ multiplex PCR reads with MiXCR, one entry per CDR3 protein. This table has around 130,000 distinct CDR3 sequences, about 95% appearing once. The sequenced material came from CD4+ T cells from PBMCs. All receptors come from a human donor with multiple sclerosis.

The rearrangement uses TRBV3-1 and TRBJ1-1, with 7 bases matching TRBD1. Germline CDR1 is LGHDT and CDR2 is YNNKEL (reference sequence). This CDR3 spans 15 amino acids. V trimming: 3 bases; J trimming: 2 bases; junction bases outside the gene matches: 6. CDR3 region: CASSHNTGVNTEAFF. The DNA for the CDR3 is TGTGCCAGCAGCCATAATACAGGGGTAAACACTGAAGCTTTCTTT.

The V call is TRBV15, the J call TRBJ2-7; D remains unclear. CDR3 length: 15 amino acids. The germline V gene encodes CDR1 LNHNV and CDR2 YYDKDF (reference sequence). Trimming stripped 1 base from V and 1 base from J, with 11 bases between. CDR3 coding DNA: TGTGCCACCAGCAGAGGTCCTGTGTCGTCCTACGAGCAGTACTTC. It translates to CATSRGPVSSYEQYF. The full variable domain, with the rest looked up from reference TRBV15 and TRBJ2-7, is DAMVIQNPRYQVTQFGKPVTLSCSQTLNHNVMYWYQQKSSQAPKLLFHYYDKDFNNEADTPDNFQSRRPNTSFCFLDIRSPGLGDTAMYLCATSRGPVSSYEQYFGPGTRLTVT.

The rearrangement joins TRBV28 to TRBJ2-2, with 11 bases aligning to TRBD1. V gave up 6 bases and J gave up 4 bases; unmatched junction bases: 4. Germline V gene lookup returns CDR1 MDHEN and CDR2 SYDVKM. The CDR3 loop spans 15 amino acids. The CDR3 DNA follows: TGTGCCAGCAGCGGACAGGGGGCAGGCACCGGGGAGCTGTTTTTT. Protein: CASSGQGAGTGELFF.

This clonotype is a singleton in its sample. V and J are TRBV5-6 and TRBJ2-7; tentatively, D is TRBD2 (5 bases). Germline lookup yields CDR1 SGHDT and CDR2 YYEEEE. There are 13 residues in the CDR3. V lost 3 bases to trimming and J lost 6 bases, with 13 bases between them. The DNA for the CDR3 is TGTGCCAGCAGCTGGACTTCTAAACTCGAGCAGTACTTC. Residues: CASSWTSKLEQYF.

The rearrangement uses TRBV6-6 and TRBJ2-7; D ambiguous. The CDR3 runs to 11 residues. The V and J ends lost 7 bases and 6 bases respectively, with 10 bases between them. Germline V gene data show CDR1 as MNHNY and CDR2 as SVGAGI (reference sequence). In DNA form, the CDR3 reads TGTGCCAGCACGTCCCATGGCGAGCAGTACTTC. Amino acids: CASTSHGEQYF.

The count of this clonotype is one. The V gene is TRBV5-6, the J gene TRBJ2-5; D ambiguous. V lost 4 bases to trimming and J lost 5 bases, with 18 bases between them. The CDR3 has 15 amino acids. CDR1 SGHDT and CDR2 YYEEEE come from the germline V gene. The CDR3 DNA is TGTGCCAGCAGCCTTCCACCGGTGGGGATGGAGACCCAGTACTTC. It is translated as CASSLPPVGMETQYF.

The J gene is TRBJ1-5, the V gene TRBV28; the D is unclear. The CDR3 sequence is 12 residues long. Trimming removed 8 bases at V and 4 bases at J, with 9 bases between. Germline CDR1 reads MDHEN; CDR2 reads SYDVKM. This chain's CDR3 is CASAWGNQPQHF. DNA for the CDR3: TGTGCCAGCGCTTGGGGAAATCAGCCCCAGCATTTT.

In this sample, this clonotype turned up a few times. The chain employs TRBV13 and TRBJ2-1; no definite D call. V was trimmed by 3 bases and J by 10 bases, leaving 7 bases between them. The germline V gene has CDR1 PRHDT and CDR2 FYEKMQ (reference sequence). There are 11 residues in the CDR3. The CDR3 sequence: CASSFAQEQFF. DNA for the CDR3: TGTGCCAGCAGCTTCGCCCAGGAGCAGTTCTTC. Combining the CDR3 with reference TRBV13 and TRBJ2-1 gives the whole variable domain AAGVIQSPRHLIKEKRETATLKCYPIPRHDTVYWYQQGPGQDPQFLISFYEKMQSDKGSIPDRFSAQQFSDYHSELNMSSLELGDSALYFCASSFAQEQFFGPGTRLTVL.

This clonotype was counted once. The chain combines TRBV5-4 with TRBJ1-1; D ambiguous. The CDR3 is made up of 15 amino acids. The V gene's germline CDR1 is SGHNT and CDR2 YYREEE (reference sequence). V lost 3 bases and J lost 0, with 12 bases in between. CDR3 in DNA: TGTGCCAGCAGCTCTTGGCGCCAGGTGAACACTGAAGCTTTCTTT. Translating gives CASSSWRQVNTEAFF. Full variable domain (remainder filled in from reference TRBV5-4 and TRBJ1-1): ETGVTQSPTHLIKTRGQQVTLRCSSQSGHNTVSWYQQALGQGPQFIFQYYREEENGRGNFPPRFSGLQFPNYSSELNVNALELDDSALYLCASSSWRQVNTEAFFGQGTRLTVV.

V gene TRBV6-2 or TRBV6-3 combines with J gene TRBJ2-5, with D possibly being TRBD1 (6 bases). Between the trimmed V and J ends, which lost 8 bases and 0 bases, there was a span of 10 bases. The CDR3 loop spans 13 amino acids. Germline V gives CDR1 MNHEY, CDR2 SVGEGT. The DNA for the CDR3 is TGTGCCAGCGGACGGGACAACCAAGAGACCCAGTACTTC. It is translated as CASGRDNQETQYF.

V and J are TRBV3-1 and TRBJ2-1; 14 bases map to TRBD2. The CDR3 is 15 residues long. Germline V CDR1 and CDR2: LGHDT, YNNKEL (reference sequence). J gave up 6 bases and V 9 bases, and 7 bases lay outside the gene matches. The CDR3 loop reads CASIAGLAGGNEQFF. The CDR3 DNA reads as TGTGCCAGTATAGCCGGACTAGCGGGGGGCAATGAGCAGTTCTTC.

This chain connects TRBV18 to TRBJ2-7; D not resolved. V was clipped by 2 bases and J by 4 bases, with 12 bases between them. The CDR3 has 14 amino acids. Looked up from germline, CDR1 is KGHSH and CDR2 is LQKENI. CDR3 residues: CASSPGLSRYEQYF. The CDR3 DNA sequence: TGTGCCAGCTCACCAGGATTATCTAGGTACGAGCAGTACTTC.

The chain employs TRBV20-1 and TRBJ2-7; D is perhaps TRBD1 or TRBD2 (6 bases each). CDR3 length: 14 amino acids. The germline V gene has CDR1 DFQATT and CDR2 SNEGSKA (reference sequence). V was cut by 3 bases and J by 0 bases, with 12 bases left in between. CDR3 loop: CSASRGRGSYEQYF. DNA for the CDR3: TGCAGTGCTAGCCGGGGGCGCGGCTCCTACGAGCAGTACTTC.

The rearrangement uses TRBV7-2 and TRBJ1-2; no clear D gene. The CDR3 spans 13 residues. In germline, CDR1 is SGHTA, CDR2 FQGNSA. Trimming removed 2 bases from V and 8 bases from J, with 12 bases in between. The CDR3 DNA reads as TGTGCCAGCAGCTTAAGGTCCTACCGGGGCTACACCTTC. Translating it yields CASSLRSYRGYTF.

This clonotype was recorded once. The CDR3 coding sequence is TGTGCCAGCAGTTACGGGACAGGAGGCTATGGCTACACCTTC. Translating it yields CASSYGTGGYGYTF. This chain joins TRBV6-2 or TRBV6-3 and TRBJ1-2; TRBD1 aligns across 8 bases. CDR3 size: 14 residues. Germline V gene lookup returns CDR1 MNHEY and CDR2 SVGEGT. V lost 2 bases and J lost 4; bases outside the gene matches: 3.

This clonotype was seen only once. V is TRBV6-5 and J is TRBJ2-5, with 9 bases aligning to TRBD1. Germline CDR1 is MNHEY and CDR2 is SVGAGI. CDR3 length equals 15 residues. V shed 1 base and J 6 bases; nucleotides not matched to a gene: 6. CDR3 bases: TGTGCCAGCAGTTACTATGGGACAGGGACACAGACCCAGTACTTC. Translating gives CASSYYGTGTQTQYF.

The chain couples TRBV23-1 to TRBJ2-1; D call uncertain. TRBV23-1 is annotated as an ORF whose role is uncertain. This CDR3 contains 15 residues. Trimming removed 3 bases from V and 2 bases from J, with 11 bases in between. The CDR3 loop is CASSHPTPAYNEQFF. The CDR3 bases are TGCGCCAGCAGTCATCCCACGCCAGCCTACAATGAGCAGTTCTTC.

The chain recombines TRBV13 with TRBJ2-7, with TRBD1 identical over 8 bases. CDR1 is PRHDT, CDR2 FYEKMQ, per germline (reference sequence). This CDR3 has 14 residues. V was pared by 7 bases and J by 5 bases, with 10 bases of the junction left unmatched. This CDR3 reads CASTLETGVNEQYF. CDR3 nucleotide sequence: TGTGCCAGCACCCTCGAGACAGGGGTAAACGAGCAGTACTTC. The whole variable domain, filled in from reference TRBV13 and TRBJ2-7, reads AAGVIQSPRHLIKEKRETATLKCYPIPRHDTVYWYQQGPGQDPQFLISFYEKMQSDKGSIPDRFSAQQFSDYHSELNMSSLELGDSALYFCASTLETGVNEQYFGPGTRLTVT.

V and J are TRBV29-1 and TRBJ1-1, with D possibly being TRBD1 (5 bases). V was clipped by 4 bases and J by 2 bases, with 11 bases between them. This CDR3 comprises 13 residues. Germline assignment: CDR1 SQVTM and CDR2 ANQGSEA. The CDR3, as DNA: TGCAGCGTTGTAGAGACAGAAAACACTGAAGCTTTCTTT. It yields the protein CSVVETENTEAFF. The whole variable domain, remainder taken from reference TRBV29-1 and TRBJ1-1, is SAVISQKPSRDICQRGTSLTIQCQVDSQVTMMFWYRQQPGQSLTLIATANQGSEATYESGFVIDKFPISRPNLTFSTLTVSNMSPEDSSIYLCSVVETENTEAFFGQGTRLTVV.

The rearrangement joins TRBV20-1 to TRBJ2-4, with D possibly matching TRBD2 (6 bases). V was trimmed by 5 bases and J by 0 bases, leaving 14 bases between them. Germline lookup yields CDR1 DFQATT and CDR2 SNEGSKA (reference sequence). The CDR3 is 15 amino acids. The CDR3 region has the DNA TGCAGTGCTTCCCTCGCTAGCGTAGCCAAAAACATTCAGTACTTC. Translation gives CSASLASVAKNIQYF.

This chain connects TRBV2 to TRBJ1-5; D is unclear. CDR1 is SNHLY, CDR2 FYNNEI, per germline. The CDR3 loop spans 13 amino acids. V was pared by 4 bases and J by 1 base, with 5 bases between. CDR3 DNA: TGTGCCAGCAGTGCCGGGAGCAATCAGCCCCAGCATTTT. Residues: CASSAGSNQPQHF.

CDR3 amino acids: CASSSPPHSYTEAFF. The DNA for the CDR3 is TGTGCCAGCAGTTCCCCGCCTCATTCCTACACTGAAGCTTTCTTT. The chain joins TRBV12-3 or TRBV12-4 to TRBJ1-1; no clear D gene. The germline V and J ends were trimmed by 4 bases and 3 bases, with 15 bases remaining between them. The CDR3 has 15 residues.

The chain couples TRBV29-1 to TRBJ2-1; maybe TRBD2 (5 bases). With 0 bases removed from V and 15 bases from J, the gap between germline ends came to 6 bases. The CDR3 consists of 9 residues. Looked up from germline, CDR1 is SQVTM and CDR2 is ANQGSEA. The CDR3 sequence: CSVEDTRFF. The CDR3 region has the DNA TGCAGCGTTGAAGATACTAGGTTCTTC.

This chain joins TRBV28 and TRBJ2-1, with D tentatively TRBD2 (5 bases). Deletions cut 3 bases from V and 10 bases from J, with 13 bases between. This CDR3 has 13 residues. Germline CDR1 MDHEN, CDR2 SYDVKM. CDR3 amino acids: CASSLGREWEQFF. In DNA, the CDR3 is TGTGCCAGCAGTTTGGGGAGAGAGTGGGAGCAGTTCTTC.

The chain carries TRBV6-5 and TRBJ2-7, with TRBD1 matching over 9 bases. V shed 6 bases, J shed 2 bases, and the junction held 5 bases outside the gene matches. This CDR3 has 14 residues. Germline V gene sequence: CDR1 MNHEY, CDR2 SVGAGI. The CDR3: CASSRTGDAYEQYF. CDR3 sequence (DNA): TGTGCCAGCAGCAGGACAGGGGATGCCTACGAGCAGTACTTC.

This clonotype is a singleton in its sample. This chain links TRBV7-9 with TRBJ1-2; D is unclear. The CDR3 sequence is 13 residues long. Trimming removed 5 bases at V and 4 bases at J, with 11 bases between. CDR1 SEHNR and CDR2 FQNEAQ come from the germline V gene (reference sequence). This CDR3 reads CASSRDSSYGYTF. Here the CDR3 DNA reads TGTGCCAGCAGCCGAGATTCATCCTATGGCTACACCTTC.